This is a list of T cell receptor beta chains from one sample in a study of cytomegalovirus exposure and HLA in healthy donors. Assay: immunoSEQ multiplex PCR; the TCRdb copy retains only in-frame clones and omits some. The profile covers 250,000 to 400,000 clones, with roughly 90% appearing a single time and around 0.96% taken by the ten largest. Sequencing was performed on PBMCs. The receptors stem from a man between 25 and 39 years old in good health and CMV-seronegative. The CDR3 runs from the conserved cysteine through the conserved F or W. D genes are given only for firm matches. The size of a clone is reported for some rows only, either as once, few or many, or as a class for expanded clones.

clone size: .
V gene: TRBV2
J gene: TRBJ1-6
CDR3 length: 16
D gene: TRBD1
CDR3 DNA: TGTGCCAGCAGCGTGGGGACAGGGTATGATAATTCACCCCTCCACTTT
CDR3 protein: CASSVGTGYDNSPLHF

clone size: .
V gene: TRBV5-6
J gene: TRBJ1-2
CDR3 length: 17
D gene: TRBD1
CDR3 DNA: TGTGCCAGCAGCTTGGCTGGACAGGGGGCGCCTGACTATGGCTACACCTTC
CDR3 protein: CASSLAGQGAPDYGYTF

clone size: once
V gene: TRBV30
J gene: TRBJ1-1
CDR3 length: 13
D gene: .
CDR3 DNA: TGTGCCTGGAGTATAACTATGGCAGCTGAAGCTTTCTTT
CDR3 protein: CAWSITMAAEAFF

clone size: .
V gene: TRBV7-2
J gene: TRBJ2-7
CDR3 length: 14
D gene: .
CDR3 DNA: TGTGCCAGCAGCTCTGGACTGACGACCTACGAGCAGTACTTC
CDR3 protein: CASSSGLTTYEQYF

clone size: .
V gene: TRBV5-1
J gene: TRBJ2-1
CDR3 length: 15
D gene: .
CDR3 DNA: TGCGCCAGCAGCTTGGCCGCAGGGGACCACAATGAGCAGTTCTTC
CDR3 protein: CASSLAAGDHNEQFF

clone size: .
V gene: TRBV27
J gene: TRBJ2-1
CDR3 length: 14
D gene: TRBD1
CDR3 DNA: TGTGCCAGCAGTCACCGGGACAGCTACAATGAGCAGTTCTTC
CDR3 protein: CASSHRDSYNEQFF

clone size: .
V gene: TRBV6-6
J gene: TRBJ1-2
CDR3 length: 14
D gene: .
CDR3 DNA: TGTGCCAGCAGCCGCCAGAGGTCTCCCTGGGGCTACACCTTC
CDR3 protein: CASSRQRSPWGYTF

clone size: .
V gene: TRBV18
J gene: TRBJ2-6
CDR3 length: 18
D gene: TRBD1
CDR3 DNA: TGTGCCAGCTCACCACCGGACAGGACAATCTCTGGGGCCAACGTCCTGACTTTC
CDR3 protein: CASSPPDRTISGANVLTF

clone size: .
V gene: TRBV7-2
J gene: TRBJ2-1
CDR3 length: 16
D gene: .
CDR3 DNA: TGTGCCAGCAGCTCGAGCGCGGGGGCCGGGGTGAATGAGCAGTTCTTC
CDR3 protein: CASSSSAGAGVNEQFF

clone size: .
V gene: TRBV11-1
J gene: TRBJ1-4
CDR3 length: 19
D gene: TRBD1
CDR3 DNA: TGTGCCAGCAGCCGCTTGGGCCAGGGGGCTTCCGCAACTAATGAAAAACTGTTTTTT
CDR3 protein: CASSRLGQGASATNEKLFF

clone size: few
V gene: TRBV11-3
J gene: TRBJ2-7
CDR3 length: 14
D gene: TRBD1
CDR3 DNA: TGTGCCAGCAGCAGCAGGGGGCCAGGACACGAGCAGTACTTC
CDR3 protein: CASSSRGPGHEQYF

clone size: .
V gene: TRBV7-9
J gene: TRBJ2-4
CDR3 length: 16
D gene: .
CDR3 DNA: TGTGCCAGCAGCTTCTTCGGGACACGAGCCAAAAACATTCAGTACTTC
CDR3 protein: CASSFFGTRAKNIQYF

clone size: once
V gene: TRBV5-1
J gene: TRBJ2-6
CDR3 length: 15
D gene: .
CDR3 DNA: TGCGCCAGCAGCTTGGAGCGCTCTGGGGCCAACGTCCTGACTTTC
CDR3 protein: CASSLERSGANVLTF

clone size: .
V gene: TRBV27
J gene: TRBJ1-2
CDR3 length: 13
D gene: TRBD1
CDR3 DNA: TGTGCCAGCAGCCGGACAGGGGACTATGGCTACACCTTC
CDR3 protein: CASSRTGDYGYTF

clone size: .
V gene: TRBV9
J gene: TRBJ1-4
CDR3 length: 15
D gene: .
CDR3 DNA: TGTGCCAGCAGCGTCGGACACTCCGAGGATGAAAAACTGTTTTTT
CDR3 protein: CASSVGHSEDEKLFF

clone size: few
V gene: TRBV19
J gene: TRBJ1-5
CDR3 length: 13
D gene: .
CDR3 DNA: TGTGCCATTGGGGGCGGAGACTATCAGCCCCAGCATTTT
CDR3 protein: CAIGGGDYQPQHF

clone size: .
V gene: TRBV7-9
J gene: TRBJ1-5
CDR3 length: 16
D gene: .
CDR3 DNA: TGTGCCAGCAGCCCCCGCGCGGCCCGAAGCAATCAGCCCCAGCATTTT
CDR3 protein: CASSPRAARSNQPQHF

clone size: .
V gene: TRBV9
J gene: TRBJ2-1
CDR3 length: 15
D gene: TRBD1
CDR3 DNA: TGTGCCAGCAGCCCTCGCCAGGGGGCCTACAATGAGCAGTTCTTC
CDR3 protein: CASSPRQGAYNEQFF

clone size: .
V gene: TRBV11-2
J gene: TRBJ2-1
CDR3 length: 16
D gene: TRBD2
CDR3 DNA: TGTGCCAGCAGCGGGACGGGACTAGCGGGCTACAATGAGCAGTTCTTC
CDR3 protein: CASSGTGLAGYNEQFF

clone size: .
V gene: TRBV6-1
J gene: TRBJ1-5
CDR3 length: 17
D gene: .
CDR3 DNA: TGTGCCAGCAGTGTAGGTCGCGGGGGCGAACGCAATCAGCCCCAGCATTTT
CDR3 protein: CASSVGRGGERNQPQHF

clone size: .
V gene: TRBV4-2
J gene: TRBJ2-3
CDR3 length: 14
D gene: TRBD2
CDR3 DNA: TGTGCCAGCAGAGAGCGGGGGGGCCTCGATACGCAGTATTTT
CDR3 protein: CASRERGGLDTQYF

clone size: .
V gene: TRBV5-1
J gene: TRBJ2-7
CDR3 length: 15
D gene: TRBD1
CDR3 DNA: TGCGCCAGCAGCCTGCTGGACAGGGTTGGAGACGAGCAGTACTTC
CDR3 protein: CASSLLDRVGDEQYF

clone size: .
V gene: TRBV6-6
J gene: TRBJ2-1
CDR3 length: 14
D gene: .
CDR3 DNA: TGTGCCAGCAAACCCACAAACCCCTACAATGAGCAGTTCTTC
CDR3 protein: CASKPTNPYNEQFF

clone size: .
V gene: TRBV12-5
J gene: TRBJ1-1
CDR3 length: 18
D gene: TRBD1
CDR3 DNA: TGTGCTAGTGGTTTCCGGACAGGGATAGAACATCGGGGAACTGAAGCTTTCTTT
CDR3 protein: CASGFRTGIEHRGTEAFF

clone size: .
V gene: TRBV27
J gene: TRBJ1-4
CDR3 length: 13
D gene: .
CDR3 DNA: TGTGCCAGCAGACCTACCAGGGGAGAAAAACTGTTTTTT
CDR3 protein: CASRPTRGEKLFF

clone size: .
V gene: TRBV19
J gene: TRBJ1-1
CDR3 length: 14
D gene: TRBD1
CDR3 DNA: TGTGCCAGTAGGAACCGGGACAGGGGACCTGAAGCTTTCTTT
CDR3 protein: CASRNRDRGPEAFF

clone size: .
V gene: TRBV5-6
J gene: TRBJ1-2
CDR3 length: 14
D gene: .
CDR3 DNA: TGTGCCAGCAGCTCCGGAGGCCTTCTTTATGGCTACACCTTC
CDR3 protein: CASSSGGLLYGYTF

clone size: .
V gene: TRBV7-8
J gene: TRBJ1-1
CDR3 length: 19
D gene: TRBD1
CDR3 DNA: TGTGCCAGCAGCTCTCCGTTCCGGGACAGGGAAGGAGGAGGCACTGAAGCTTTCTTT
CDR3 protein: CASSSPFRDREGGGTEAFF

clone size: .
V gene: TRBV5-1
J gene: TRBJ2-7
CDR3 length: 12
D gene: .
CDR3 DNA: TGCGCCAGCAGCAAGGACAGCTACGAGCAGTACTTC
CDR3 protein: CASSKDSYEQYF

clone size: .
V gene: TRBV7-9
J gene: TRBJ2-7
CDR3 length: 18
D gene: .
CDR3 DNA: TGTGCCAGCAGCTTAGCGGAAGGGGCCGTCTTATCGTCCTACGAGCAGTACTTC
CDR3 protein: CASSLAEGAVLSSYEQYF

clone size: .
V gene: TRBV19
J gene: TRBJ2-1
CDR3 length: 15
D gene: TRBD2
CDR3 DNA: TGTGCCAGCTCGAGGGCGGGGGGACACTACAATGAGCAGTTCTTC
CDR3 protein: CASSRAGGHYNEQFF

clone size: few
V gene: TRBV7-8
J gene: TRBJ2-7
CDR3 length: 13
D gene: TRBD2
CDR3 DNA: TGTGCCAGCAGCTGGGGGGGACTTTACGAGCAGTACTTC
CDR3 protein: CASSWGGLYEQYF

clone size: few
V gene: TRBV10-1
J gene: TRBJ1-5
CDR3 length: 14
D gene: .
CDR3 DNA: TGCGCCAGCAGTGATGCGGGGAGCAATCAGCCCCAGCATTTT
CDR3 protein: CASSDAGSNQPQHF

clone size: .
V gene: TRBV5-1
J gene: TRBJ1-2
CDR3 length: 11
D gene: .
CDR3 DNA: TGCGCCAGCAGGCTGGCAGATGGCTACACCTTC
CDR3 protein: CASRLADGYTF

clone size: .
V gene: TRBV29-1
J gene: TRBJ1-1
CDR3 length: 13
D gene: .
CDR3 DNA: TGCAGCGTTCCAGGGGTTATGAACACTGAAGCTTTCTTT
CDR3 protein: CSVPGVMNTEAFF

clone size: .
V gene: TRBV27
J gene: TRBJ2-3
CDR3 length: 17
D gene: TRBD1
CDR3 DNA: TGTGCCAGCAGTTTCCTCAAGACAGGGGGAAGCACAGATACGCAGTATTTT
CDR3 protein: CASSFLKTGGSTDTQYF

clone size: .
V gene: TRBV18
J gene: TRBJ2-7
CDR3 length: 14
D gene: .
CDR3 DNA: TGTGCCAGCTCACCAGGGACACCGAACTACGAGCAGTACTTC
CDR3 protein: CASSPGTPNYEQYF

clone size: .
V gene: TRBV9
J gene: TRBJ2-1
CDR3 length: 17
D gene: .
CDR3 DNA: TGTGCCAGCAGCGTAAACCGACCCGAACAGCTTTACAATGAGCAGTTCTTC
CDR3 protein: CASSVNRPEQLYNEQFF

clone size: .
V gene: TRBV29-1
J gene: TRBJ2-1
CDR3 length: 12
D gene: .
CDR3 DNA: TGCAGCGTTGTGGAACAGTTCCATGAGCAGTTCTTC
CDR3 protein: CSVVEQFHEQFF

clone size: few
V gene: TRBV18
J gene: TRBJ1-1
CDR3 length: 14
D gene: .
CDR3 DNA: TGTGCCAGCTCACCTCTAATAGCGAACACTGAAGCTTTCTTT
CDR3 protein: CASSPLIANTEAFF

clone size: .
V gene: TRBV5-6
J gene: TRBJ1-2
CDR3 length: 14
D gene: TRBD1
CDR3 DNA: TGTGCCAGCAGTTACAGGGGTCTTTACTATGGCTACACCTTC
CDR3 protein: CASSYRGLYYGYTF

clone size: .
V gene: TRBV11-2
J gene: TRBJ2-7
CDR3 length: 16
D gene: TRBD1
CDR3 DNA: TGTGCCAGCAGCTTAGAGGGGGACAGGGTCTCCTACGAGCAGTACTTC
CDR3 protein: CASSLEGDRVSYEQYF

clone size: .
V gene: TRBV7-2
J gene: TRBJ2-6
CDR3 length: 18
D gene: TRBD2
CDR3 DNA: TGTGCCAGCAGCTTGACTAGCGGGGGGGCCTCTGGGGCCAACGTCCTGACTTTC
CDR3 protein: CASSLTSGGASGANVLTF

clone size: few
V gene: TRBV5-1
J gene: TRBJ2-7
CDR3 length: 13
D gene: .
CDR3 DNA: TGCGCCAGCAGCAAAGGGGACAACTACGAGCAGTACTTC
CDR3 protein: CASSKGDNYEQYF